Below are 20 T cell receptor beta chains sequenced from a single sample in a study of patients and donors after allogeneic stem cell transplantation. TCRdb re-derived calls from the RT-PCR reads in MiXCR, one entry per CDR3 protein. The data hold roughly 200,000 distinct CDR3 sequences, with 38% observed a single time. What was sequenced was blood, either unsorted or a sorted T cell fraction (not recorded which). The receptors stem from a human donor who was either an allogeneic HSCT recipient or a stem cell or donor lymphocyte infusion donor (not recorded which). It is not recorded whose cells these are; they may come from a transplant donor.

This clonotype was detected only a few times. The J gene is TRBJ1-1, the V gene TRBV3-1; maybe TRBD1 (5 bases). V was pared by 1 base and J by 0 bases, with 12 bases between. CDR3 length equals 16 residues. Germline CDR1 is LGHDT and CDR2 is YNNKEL (reference sequence). The chain's CDR3 is CASSQVSGPLNTEAFF. DNA of the CDR3: TGTGCCAGCAGCCAAGTGTCGGGGCCCTTGAACACTGAAGCTTTCTTT.

This clonotype has just a few counts. V usage is TRBV14 and J usage is TRBJ1-1, with D possibly being TRBD1 (5 bases). Germline V CDR1 and CDR2: SGHDN, FVKESK. The ends were cut back, 1 base at V and 4 bases at J, with 10 bases in the middle. This CDR3 comprises 14 residues. The CDR3 DNA is TGTGCCAGCAGCCAAGCCACGGGGGGCACTGAAGCTTTCTTT. Protein product: CASSQATGGTEAFF.

As DNA, the CDR3 is TGTGCCAGCAGCGGGGGTCGAGACACTGAAGCTTTCTTT. It encodes CASSGGRDTEAFF. J is TRBJ1-1 and V is TRBV7-3; TRBD1 is a possible D gene (5 bases). V lost 5 bases to trimming and J lost 3 bases, with 10 bases between them. The germline CDR1 and CDR2 sequences are SGHTA and FQGTGA. The CDR3 spans 13 residues.

This rearrangement joins TRBV5-1 to TRBJ2-1; D is undetermined. The germline V gene encodes CDR1 SGHRS and CDR2 YFSETQ. Trimming left V 0 bases short and J 0 bases short, with 7 bases between. The CDR3 is 15 amino acids. CDR3 DNA sequence: TGCGCCAGCAGCTTGGCGGTTAGCTCCTACAATGAGCAGTTCTTC. Translation: CASSLAVSSYNEQFF. The full variable domain, completed using reference TRBV5-1 and TRBJ2-1, is KAGVTQTPRYLIKTRGQQVTLSCSPISGHRSVSWYQQTPGQGLQFLFEYFSETQRNKGNFPGRFSGRQFSNSRSEMNVSTLELGDSALYLCASSLAVSSYNEQFFGPGTRLTVL.

Here the CDR3 DNA reads TGTGCCCTCGCACTCGCGGATACGCAGTATTTT. This gives the protein CALALADTQYF. The rearrangement uses TRBV12-3 or TRBV12-4 and TRBJ2-3; D unclear. V lost 11 bases to trimming and J lost 6 bases, with 12 bases between them. There are 11 residues in the CDR3.

V usage is TRBV6-6 and J usage is TRBJ2-7; 8 positions agree with TRBD1. This CDR3 comprises 15 residues. The germline V gene encodes CDR1 MNHNY and CDR2 SVGAGI (reference sequence). V was pared by 1 base and J by 0 bases, with 2 bases of the junction left unmatched. The CDR3 region is CASSYLQGVSYEQYF. DNA of the CDR3: TGTGCCAGCAGTTACTTACAGGGGGTCTCCTACGAGCAGTACTTC.

The V and J genes are TRBV6-2 or TRBV6-3 and TRBJ2-6; 10 bases are shared with TRBD1. V was pared by 1 base and J by 12 bases, with 6 bases of the junction left unmatched. CDR1 is MNHEY, CDR2 SVGEGT, per germline. The CDR3 has 15 amino acids. The CDR3 DNA reads as TGTGCCAGCAGTTACTACTTTGGGACAGGGGTCGTCCTGACTTTC. Translating it yields CASSYYFGTGVVLTF.

The J gene is TRBJ1-2, the V gene TRBV6-2 or TRBV6-3; no firm D call. Looked up from germline, CDR1 is MNHEY and CDR2 is SVGEGT. Trimming cost V 1 base and J 8 bases, with 11 bases left between them. The CDR3 is 13 residues long. The CDR3 region is CASSYYTRGGYTF. The CDR3 DNA is TGTGCCAGCAGTTACTACACCCGAGGGGGCTACACCTTC.

The rearrangement joins TRBV5-1 to TRBJ1-6; maybe TRBD1 (5 bases). Germline V gene lookup returns CDR1 SGHRS and CDR2 YFSETQ. The CDR3 runs 16 residues. The V end lost 0 bases, the J end lost 5 bases, and 12 bases lay between the germline ends. The chain's CDR3 is CASSLEGQGDNSPLHF. The DNA for the CDR3 is TGCGCCAGCAGCTTGGAGGGCCAGGGAGATAATTCACCCCTCCACTTT.

This clonotype was found a few times. This chain uses TRBV6-6 with TRBJ1-5, with TRBD1 identical over 11 bases. From germline, CDR1 is MNHNY and CDR2 SVGAGI (reference sequence). This CDR3 has 15 residues. Germline trimming cut 2 bases from V and 7 bases from J; bases unmatched to any gene: 4. The CDR3 DNA reads as TGTGCCAGCAGTTACGGACAGGGGGCTGGGCAGCCCCAGCATTTT. Translated: CASSYGQGAGQPQHF.

This sequence joins TRBV6-1 and TRBJ1-1; D is undetermined. The germline V gene encodes CDR1 MNHNS and CDR2 SASEGT. This CDR3 has 12 residues. With 5 bases removed from V and 7 bases from J, the gap between germline ends came to 11 bases. CDR3 sequence reads: CASSKYRDEAFF. For the CDR3, the DNA is TGTGCCAGCAGTAAATACAGAGATGAAGCTTTCTTT.

This chain uses TRBV20-1 with TRBJ2-7; TRBD2 matches at 11 bases. J gave up 1 base and V 3 bases, and 5 bases lay outside the gene matches. The CDR3 is made up of 15 amino acids. Germline CDR1 DFQATT, CDR2 SNEGSKA (reference sequence). This CDR3 is CSASSGTSGSYEQYF. As DNA, the CDR3 is TGCAGTGCTAGTAGCGGGACTAGCGGTTCCTACGAGCAGTACTTC.

This sequence joins TRBV20-1 and TRBJ1-4; a possible D gene is TRBD1 (5 bases). The CDR3 runs 13 residues. Trimming removed 4 bases from V and 5 bases from J, with 11 bases in between. The germline V gene has CDR1 DFQATT and CDR2 SNEGSKA (reference sequence). CDR3 amino acids: CSATNSGNEKLFF. CDR3 DNA: TGCAGTGCTACTAACTCAGGGAATGAAAAACTGTTTTTT.

The chain uses TRBV5-5 and TRBJ1-5, with a possible D match to TRBD1 (6 bases). CDR3 length equals 16 residues. V lost 5 bases and J lost 1, with 16 bases in between. Germline loops: CDR1 SGHKS, CDR2 YYEKEE (reference sequence). The CDR3 bases are TGTGCCAGCAGACCGGGGGCAGATCCGAGCAATCAGCCCCAGCATTTT. This codes for CASRPGADPSNQPQHF.

This clonotype appeared a few times. The rearrangement uses TRBV20-1 and TRBJ1-6; 8 positions match TRBD1. Germline V gene lookup returns CDR1 DFQATT and CDR2 SNEGSKA (reference sequence). V trimming: 5 bases; J trimming: 9 bases; junction bases outside the gene matches: 6. The CDR3 length is 13 residues. This CDR3 is CSARRTGRSPLHF. CDR3 sequence (DNA): TGCAGTGCTCGCCGGACAGGGCGTTCACCCCTCCACTTT.

The rearrangement links TRBV6-2 or TRBV6-3 to TRBJ2-5; D is possibly TRBD1 (5 bases). V was pared by 4 bases and J by 2 bases, with 17 bases between. The length of the CDR3 is 16 residues. From germline, CDR1 is MNHEY and CDR2 SVGEGT. The CDR3 sequence is CASSFSLDTVQETQYF. CDR3 in DNA: TGTGCCAGCAGTTTCTCCCTGGACACAGTACAAGAGACCCAGTACTTC.

The chain carries TRBV2 and TRBJ1-2; D unresolved. Per germline, CDR1 SNHLY and CDR2 FYNNEI. The CDR3 contains 11 residues. V lost 8 bases and J 0 bases, leaving 4 bases between the germline ends. DNA for the CDR3: TGTGCCAGCGGAGCTAACTATGGCTACACCTTC. The encoded protein is CASGANYGYTF.

The DNA for the CDR3 is TGCGCCAGCAGCCGGGTCCTTAACTATGGCTACACCTTC. Its protein is CASSRVLNYGYTF. The chain employs TRBV4-3 and TRBJ1-2, with unresolved D. V was cut by 4 bases and J by 1 base, with 7 bases left in between. The CDR3 has 13 residues. CDR1 and CDR2 from the germline V gene are LGHNA and YSLEER.

There are a few counts of this clonotype. The chain couples TRBV12-3 or TRBV12-4 to TRBJ1-4; D is unclear. The CDR3 contains 14 residues. Trimming took 0 bases from V and 7 from J, leaving 9 bases between them. CDR3 bases: TGTGCCAGCAGTTTAGCGCTCCCCGGTGAAAAACTGTTTTTT. Its translation is CASSLALPGEKLFF.

V gene TRBV29-1 combines with J gene TRBJ2-7; 9 bases match TRBD1. V was pared by 7 bases and J by 5 bases, with 15 bases of the junction left unmatched. CDR1 is SQVTM, CDR2 ANQGSEA, per germline. The CDR3 runs to 15 residues. The CDR3 protein is CSAAISGTGIHEQYF. CDR3 nucleotides: TGCAGCGCCGCGATCTCCGGGACAGGGATCCACGAGCAGTACTTC.